The 27 T cell receptor beta chains given below trace back to one sample, sequenced in a study of technical replicates of blood from several donors. Only in-frame clones appear in the TCRdb table, and some are missing; sequencing was by immunoSEQ multiplex PCR. This sample has 50,000 to 80,000 clones, with 75% to 90% found just once. The sequenced material came from PBMCs. These receptors were taken from a human donor in good health. Some clones in this sample may be carry-over from other donors' samples.

V gene TRBV5-5 combines with J gene TRBJ1-4; TRBD1 agrees at 9 bases. Germline values: CDR1 SGHKS, CDR2 YYEKEE (reference sequence). V was pared by 2 bases and J by 8 bases, with 7 bases of the junction left unmatched. The CDR3 extends over 15 amino acids. The CDR3 reads CASSFEGQGWEKLFF. DNA of the CDR3: TGTGCCAGCAGCTTTGAGGGACAGGGTTGGGAAAAACTGTTTTTT.

V is TRBV27 and J is TRBJ1-5, with TRBD1 identical over 7 bases. The CDR3 covers 18 residues. Trimming removed 6 bases from V and 2 bases from J; junction bases left unmatched: 16. CDR1 is MNHEY and CDR2 is SMNVEV in the germline V gene (reference sequence). For the CDR3, the DNA is TGTGCCAGCAGAGCCGGCACAGGGGCTGGAGGACGCAATCAGCCCCAGCATTTT. Its translation: CASRAGTGAGGRNQPQHF.

The chain joins TRBV7-9 to TRBJ1-2, with 9 bases aligning to TRBD1. This CDR3 region has 15 residues. Germline assignment: CDR1 SEHNR and CDR2 FQNEAQ (reference sequence). V lost 2 bases and J lost 8; bases outside the gene matches: 9. The CDR3 DNA sequence: TGTGCCAGCAGCTTAACGTCTTGGACAGGGGCCGGCTACACCTTC. Translated, it gives CASSLTSWTGAGYTF.

The V gene is TRBV5-1, the J gene TRBJ2-2; possibly TRBD1 for D (6 bases). The CDR3 is 15 amino acids. Trimming pared 4 bases from V and 5 bases from J, leaving 15 bases between. Germline lookup yields CDR1 SGHRS and CDR2 YFSETQ. The CDR3 reads CASSLLTGRTGELFF. DNA for the CDR3: TGCGCCAGCAGCCTCCTCACAGGGCGGACCGGGGAGCTGTTTTTT.

This chain joins TRBV7-9 and TRBJ1-2; no firm D call. V was cut by 4 bases and J by 6 bases, with 12 bases left in between. The CDR3 sequence is 13 residues long. CDR1 and CDR2 from the germline V gene are SEHNR and FQNEAQ (reference sequence). The CDR3 protein is CASSSGWADGYTF. CDR3 nucleotide sequence: TGTGCCAGCAGCTCCGGTTGGGCAGATGGCTACACCTTC. The full variable domain, rest sourced from reference TRBV7-9 and TRBJ1-2, is DTGVSQNPRHKITKRGQNVTFRCDPISEHNRLYWYRQTLGQGPEFLTYFQNEAQLEKSRLLSDRFSAERPKGSFSTLEIQRTEQGDSAMYLCASSSGWADGYTFGSGTRLTVV.

V and J are TRBV6-1 and TRBJ2-1; 13 bases are a match to TRBD2. J was trimmed by 8 bases and V by 2 bases; bases with no gene match: 9. The CDR3 contains 17 residues. Germline CDR1 is MNHNS and CDR2 is SASEGT. CDR3 residues: CASSEFGLAGVFDEQFF. DNA for the CDR3: TGTGCCAGCAGTGAATTCGGACTAGCGGGAGTATTCGATGAGCAGTTCTTC.

For this clone: At one end the junction does not follow the germline gene, possibly because of a read error. The rearrangement links TRBV7-8 to TRBJ2-7, with unresolved D. The germline gives CDR1 SGHVS, CDR2 FQNEAQ. The CDR3 has 13 amino acids. CDR3 loop: CASRLDLGNEQYF. The CDR3 DNA sequence: TGTGCCAGCAGGTTAGACCTAGGAAACGAGCAGTACTTC. Full variable domain (missing parts from reference TRBV7-8 and TRBJ2-7): GAGVSQSPRYKVAKRGQDVALRCDPISGHVSLFWYQQALGQGPEFLTYFQNEAQLDKSGLPSDRFFAERPEGSVSTLKIQRTQQEDSAVYLCASRLDLGNEQYFGPGTRLTVT.

The gene calls are TRBV2 and TRBJ2-1; tentatively, D is TRBD2 (5 bases). The CDR3 covers 11 residues. In germline, CDR1 is SNHLY, CDR2 FYNNEI. V was trimmed by 6 bases and J by 10 bases, leaving 10 bases between them. CDR3: CASSEGREQFF. CDR3 bases: TGTGCCAGCAGCGAGGGAAGGGAGCAGTTCTTC.

The gene calls are TRBV5-6 and TRBJ2-7; D not resolved. Trimming took off 4 bases at V and 4 bases at J, with 9 bases between the two ends. From germline, CDR1 is SGHDT and CDR2 YYEEEE. This CDR3 has 12 residues. This CDR3 reads CASSRNSYEQYF. In nucleotides, the CDR3 is TGTGCCAGCAGCCGCAACTCTTACGAGCAGTACTTC.

The V gene is TRBV19, the J gene TRBJ1-1; D may be TRBD1 (5 bases). The CDR3 sequence is 15 residues long. V lost 5 bases and J lost 1, with 14 bases in between. Germline assignment: CDR1 LNHDA and CDR2 SQIVND (reference sequence). In DNA, the CDR3 is TGTGCCAGTAGTGTGTGGGAGGGGTCGAACACTGAAGCTTTCTTT. It is translated as CASSVWEGSNTEAFF.

The chain employs TRBV5-6 and TRBJ2-5; TRBD2 is a possible D gene (6 bases). CDR3 size: 17 residues. Germline assignment: CDR1 SGHDT and CDR2 YYEEEE. Trimming removed 4 bases from V and 2 bases from J, with 21 bases in between. CDR3: CASSDDERWGRQETQYF. CDR3 coding DNA: TGTGCCAGCAGCGACGATGAGAGGTGGGGGAGGCAAGAGACCCAGTACTTC.

The chain recombines TRBV7-2 with TRBJ1-2; no clear D. Trimming left V 2 bases short and J 7 bases short, with 8 bases between. The V gene's germline CDR1 is SGHTA and CDR2 FQGNSA. This CDR3 has 12 amino acids. CDR3 coding DNA: TGTGCCAGCAGCTTATTGGGCGTTGGCTACACCTTC. It is translated as CASSLLGVGYTF.

The chain employs TRBV6-5 and TRBJ2-5, with 9 bases lining up with TRBD2. The V segment lost 3 bases and the J segment 0 bases; nucleotides outside the gene matches: 2. Germline CDR1 MNHEY, CDR2 SVGAGI. CDR3 length: 15 amino acids. The DNA for the CDR3 is TGTGCCAGCAGTTATAGCGGGGGAAACCAAGAGACCCAGTACTTC. This codes for CASSYSGGNQETQYF.

This chain uses TRBV2 with TRBJ2-7, with D tentatively TRBD2 (5 bases). In germline, CDR1 is SNHLY, CDR2 FYNNEI. V was trimmed by 1 base and J by 5 bases, leaving 6 bases between them. The CDR3 is 12 residues long. This chain's CDR3 is CASSEGGHEQYF. The CDR3 DNA sequence: TGTGCCAGCAGTGAAGGCGGGCACGAGCAGTACTTC.

The chain employs TRBV5-1 and TRBJ2-2; 11 nucleotides line up with TRBD2. After removal of 3 bases from V and 4 bases from J, the junction contained 2 bases not matched to a gene. CDR3 length: 15 residues. Germline values: CDR1 SGHRS, CDR2 YFSETQ. CDR3: CASSYTSGSTGELFF. Written as DNA, the CDR3 is TGCGCCAGCAGCTACACTAGCGGGAGCACCGGGGAGCTGTTTTTT.

The chain uses TRBV15 and TRBJ2-7; 8 bases map to TRBD2. The V gene end was trimmed by 1 base and the J gene end by 3 bases; junction bases not matched to a gene: 5. In germline, CDR1 is LNHNV, CDR2 YYDKDF (reference sequence). The CDR3 covers 15 residues. The CDR3 DNA reads TGTGCCACCAGCAGAGTCGGCGGGGGGAACTACGAGCAGTACTTC. Its protein product is CATSRVGGGNYEQYF.

V is TRBV28 and J is TRBJ2-7, with 7 positions matching TRBD2. This CDR3 comprises 15 residues. The J segment lost 6 bases and the V segment lost 6 bases, leaving 14 bases of the junction unmatched. Per germline, CDR1 MDHEN and CDR2 SYDVKM. The CDR3: CASREGGTIFFEQYF. The CDR3 bases are TGTGCCAGCAGGGAGGGCGGGACTATTTTCTTCGAGCAGTACTTC.

The genes are TRBV7-7 and TRBJ2-2; 7 bases match TRBD1. The germline V gene has CDR1 SSHAT and CDR2 FNYEAQ (reference sequence). CDR3 length: 15 residues. The V gene end was trimmed by 6 bases and the J gene end by 2 bases; junction bases not matched to a gene: 6. CDR3 coding DNA: TGTGCCAGCAGTCAAGGGGACAGAAACACCGGGGAGCTGTTTTTT. This translates into CASSQGDRNTGELFF. Supplemented by reference TRBV7-7 and TRBJ2-2, the full variable domain reads GAGVSQSPRYKVTKRGQDVTLRCDPISSHATLYWYQQALGQGPEFLTYFNYEAQPDKSGLPSDRFSAERPEGSISTLTIQRTEQRDSAMYRCASSQGDRNTGELFFGEGSRLTVL.

This clone is a singleton in its sample. The chain uses TRBV6-6 and TRBJ1-3; no clear D gene. CDR1 is MNHNY, CDR2 SVGAGI, per germline (reference sequence). The CDR3 sequence is 15 residues long. V shed 0 bases and J shed 5 bases, with 11 bases lying between them. The CDR3 DNA follows: TGTGCCAGCAGTTACTCTATGGGAGTCAGAAACACCATATATTTT. Translation gives CASSYSMGVRNTIYF.

The chain carries TRBV27 and TRBJ1-2; D might be TRBD1 (5 bases). CDR3 length: 16 amino acids. The germline CDR1 and CDR2 sequences are MNHEY and SMNVEV (reference sequence). V lost 2 bases, J lost 0 bases, and 13 bases lay in between. CDR3 loop: CASSLIRGSTNYGYTF. The CDR3 DNA sequence: TGTGCCAGCAGTTTAATAAGGGGCTCTACTAACTATGGCTACACCTTC.

This clone has a handful of counts. This chain joins TRBV6-1 and TRBJ1-5; D perhaps matches TRBD1 (6 bases). Germline CDR1 is MNHNS and CDR2 is SASEGT. This CDR3 spans 15 amino acids. The CDR3 coding sequence is TGTGCGGGATCGCGAGGGGGGGGCGGCAATCAGCCCCAGCATTTT. This gives the protein CAGSRGGGGNQPQHF.

This chain joins TRBV27 and TRBJ1-2; 11 nucleotides agree with TRBD1. The CDR3 loop spans 14 amino acids. Germline values: CDR1 MNHEY, CDR2 SMNVEV (reference sequence). Trimming removed 2 bases from V and 6 bases from J; junction bases left unmatched: 2. CDR3 DNA sequence: TGTGCCAGCAGTTTAGGGACAGGGGGGAATGGCTACACCTTC. It translates to CASSLGTGGNGYTF.

This rearrangement joins TRBV4-1 to TRBJ2-6, with a weak D call TRBD1 (6 bases). Germline loops: CDR1 MGHRA, CDR2 YSYEKL. This CDR3 is 18 amino acids long. Trimming left V 1 base short and J 1 base short, with 14 bases between. The CDR3 DNA is TGCGCCAGCAGCCAAGTTATTACCAGGGGATCTGGGGCCAACGTCCTGACTTTC. Its translation is CASSQVITRGSGANVLTF.

This clone came up a few times. The chain uses TRBV10-3 and TRBJ1-1; no firm D call. The CDR3 extends over 12 amino acids. V dropped 10 bases and J dropped 5 bases, with 14 bases sitting between them. From germline, CDR1 is ENHRY and CDR2 SYGVKD. The CDR3 DNA follows: TGTGCCACCTCGTGGGGAGGGACTGAAGCTTTCTTT. It specifies CATSWGGTEAFF.

The V gene is TRBV5-4, the J gene TRBJ1-1, with TRBD1 as a possible D gene (6 bases). This CDR3 comprises 13 residues. The V gene lost 0 bases and the J gene lost 11 bases, with 14 bases spanning the gap. The germline CDR1 and CDR2 sequences are SGHNT and YYREEE (reference sequence). The DNA for the CDR3 is TGTGCCAGCAGCTTGGTGGACAGCCCAGGCGCTTTCTTT. Residues: CASSLVDSPGAFF. Full variable domain (missing parts from reference TRBV5-4 and TRBJ1-1): ETGVTQSPTHLIKTRGQQVTLRCSSQSGHNTVSWYQQALGQGPQFIFQYYREEENGRGNFPPRFSGLQFPNYSSELNVNALELDDSALYLCASSLVDSPGAFFGQGTRLTVV.

This clone was picked up a small number of times. V usage is TRBV7-2 and J usage is TRBJ2-7; 8 bases are shared with TRBD1. Germline values: CDR1 SGHTA, CDR2 FQGNSA. The CDR3 is 14 amino acids. V dropped 5 bases and J dropped 6; count of bases not matched to a gene: 9. As DNA, the CDR3 is TGTGCCAGCAGCGGACAGGGCCGGCGTTCCGAGCAGTACTTC. This encodes CASSGQGRRSEQYF.

The V gene is TRBV30, the J gene TRBJ1-1; D not certain. Trimming removed 1 base at V and 6 bases at J, with 9 bases between. This CDR3 comprises 12 residues. In germline, CDR1 is GTSNPN, CDR2 SVGIG (reference sequence). The CDR3 loop reads CAWSEGRSEAFF. In DNA, the CDR3 is TGTGCCTGGAGTGAAGGGAGGTCTGAAGCTTTCTTT.